Following are 30 T cell receptor beta chains from one sample sequenced in a study of blood T cell repertoires in COVID-19. Here immunoSEQ multiplex PCR was the method, and the copy in TCRdb shows in-frame clones only, minus some. Of about 140,000 clones listed, roughly 80% are singletons. The sequencing input was PBMCs or T cells enriched from blood (not recorded which). These receptors were obtained from a woman under 30 who had been exposed to COVID-19.

The chain uses TRBV4-3 and TRBJ2-1; TRBD2 agrees at 11 bases. The length of the CDR3 is 17 residues. After removal of 0 bases from V and 5 bases from J, the junction contained 6 bases not matched to a gene. CDR1 is LGHNA and CDR2 is YSLEER in the germline V gene. The CDR3 nucleotides are TGCGCCAGCAGCCAAGAATTTGGGACTAGCGGCAACAATGAGCAGTTCTTC. The encoded protein is CASSQEFGTSGNNEQFF.

This CDR3 reads CASSPISGAGNTIYF. Written as DNA, the CDR3 is TGTGCCAGCAGCCCTATTTCAGGGGCTGGAAACACCATATATTTT. V usage is TRBV13 and J usage is TRBJ1-3; TRBD1 might be the D (6 bases). The CDR3 length is 15 residues. The germline V gene has CDR1 PRHDT and CDR2 FYEKMQ (reference sequence). Trimming shortened V by 5 bases and J by 2 bases, and 13 bases separated the two germline ends.

The chain carries TRBV6-6 and TRBJ1-2; D gene ambiguous. Trimming removed 4 bases from V and 6 bases from J, with 15 bases in between. This CDR3 spans 14 amino acids. Germline loops: CDR1 MNHNY, CDR2 SVGAGI (reference sequence). The CDR3 region is CASSLTPPGDGYTF. The CDR3 nucleotides read TGTGCCAGCAGTTTGACCCCACCCGGGGATGGCTACACCTTC.

The chain links TRBV30 to TRBJ1-5; no clear D. V lost 4 bases, J lost 2 bases, and 12 bases lay in between. CDR3 length: 14 residues. The germline gives CDR1 GTSNPN, CDR2 SVGIG (reference sequence). The CDR3 DNA reads TGTGCCTGGAATTCGGGTACCCGCAATCAGCCCCAGCATTTT. Translating it yields CAWNSGTRNQPQHF. Combining the CDR3 with reference TRBV30 and TRBJ1-5 gives the whole variable domain SQTIHQWPATLVQPVGSPLSLECTVEGTSNPNLYWYRQAAGRGLQLLFYSVGIGQISSEVPQNLSASRPQDRQFILSSKKLLLSDSGFYLCAWNSGTRNQPQHFGDGTRLSIL.

The J gene is TRBJ2-6, the V gene TRBV6-5; D is unclear. This CDR3 comprises 15 residues. Trimming left V 7 bases short and J 0 bases short, with 10 bases between. Per the germline V gene, CDR1 is MNHEY and CDR2 is SVGAGI. The CDR3 region is CASTPTSSGANVLTF. The CDR3 DNA follows: TGTGCCAGCACTCCCACGAGCTCTGGGGCCAACGTCCTGACTTTC.

The chain uses TRBV9 and TRBJ2-1, with 11 positions matching TRBD2. Trimming removed 3 bases from V and 7 bases from J; junction bases left unmatched: 3. The CDR3 contains 14 residues. Germline V gene data show CDR1 as SGDLS and CDR2 as YYNGEE. The DNA for the CDR3 is TGTGCCAGCAGCGCGTGGACTAGCGGGAATGAGCAGTTCTTC. Its protein product is CASSAWTSGNEQFF.

This clone was recorded once. This rearrangement joins TRBV11-3 to TRBJ1-4; possibly TRBD1 for D (5 bases). V lost 11 bases and J lost 1, with 20 bases in between. The germline gives CDR1 SGHNT, CDR2 YENEEA. CDR3 size: 16 residues. CDR3 amino acids: CASGHRPIRTNEKLFF. As DNA, the CDR3 is TGTGCCTCCGGACATCGACCGATTAGAACTAATGAAAAACTGTTTTTT.

The chain carries TRBV10-3 and TRBJ2-7, with a tentative D call TRBD1 (5 bases). Per the germline V gene, CDR1 is ENHRY and CDR2 is SYGVKD. The CDR3 has 14 amino acids. V lost 0 bases, J lost 3 bases, and 9 bases lay in between. The CDR3 region has the DNA TGTGCCATCAGTGAGTCTACAGGTAACTACGAGCAGTACTTC. Translating it yields CAISESTGNYEQYF.

CDR3 protein: CASTGVAYEQYF. The CDR3 DNA sequence: TGTGCCAGCACCGGGGTGGCCTACGAGCAGTACTTC. V usage is TRBV6-5 and J usage is TRBJ2-7; D may be TRBD2 (5 bases). V was clipped by 7 bases and J by 2 bases, with 9 bases between them. The germline V gene has CDR1 MNHEY and CDR2 SVGAGI. The CDR3 is 12 amino acids.

The J gene is TRBJ2-1, the V gene TRBV10-3; 8 bases agree with TRBD2. The V and J ends lost 0 bases and 9 bases, in that order; junction bases with no gene match: 22. Looked up from germline, CDR1 is ENHRY and CDR2 is SYGVKD. The CDR3 spans 20 residues. CDR3 coding DNA: TGTGCCATCAGTGAGTCGTCGGGGAGAAGCCTAGCGGGTGGAGCAAGTGAGCAGTTCTTC. Translation gives CAISESSGRSLAGGASEQFF.

The chain combines TRBV5-4 with TRBJ2-3, with D possibly TRBD2 on 5 matching bases. The V end was cut by 3 bases, the J end by 4 bases, with 15 bases between. CDR1 and CDR2 (germline): SGHNT, YYREEE (reference sequence). The CDR3 sequence is 15 residues long. CDR3 DNA sequence: TGTGCCAGCAGCTCCACCCTCCTAGCCTCAGATACGCAGTATTTT. Encoded protein: CASSSTLLASDTQYF.

This chain links TRBV2 with TRBJ2-1, with 10 bases matching TRBD2. Germline V gene sequence: CDR1 SNHLY, CDR2 FYNNEI. V shed 8 bases and J 5 bases; nucleotides not matched to a gene: 12. CDR3 length: 16 residues. The CDR3 loop reads CASGGGGLAEDNEQFF. The CDR3 nucleotides are TGTGCCAGCGGGGGGGGTGGACTAGCGGAGGACAATGAGCAGTTCTTC.

The chain couples TRBV28 to TRBJ1-2; possibly TRBD1 for D (5 bases). This CDR3 region has 12 residues. CDR1 is MDHEN, CDR2 SYDVKM, per germline. The V and J ends lost 5 bases and 4 bases respectively, with 8 bases between them. The DNA of the CDR3 is TGTGCCAGCAGTCGACAGATCTATGGCTACACCTTC. Residues: CASSRQIYGYTF.

J is TRBJ2-7 and V is TRBV4-3; 11 bases align to TRBD2. Per germline, CDR1 LGHNA and CDR2 YSLEER. The CDR3 runs to 19 residues. Trimming at V came to 1 base and at J to 5 bases, leaving 16 bases not matched to a gene. Here the CDR3 reads CASSQARISGRAVPHEQYF. CDR3 coding DNA: TGCGCCAGCAGCCAAGCCCGAATTAGCGGGAGGGCCGTCCCCCACGAGCAGTACTTC.

This chain links TRBV25-1 with TRBJ2-1, with TRBD2 matching over 7 bases. This CDR3 comprises 14 residues. Germline trimming cut 7 bases from V and 10 bases from J; bases unmatched to any gene: 13. In germline, CDR1 is MGHDK, CDR2 SYGVNS. For the CDR3, the DNA is TGTGCCAGCACCCGGGGGGACGTCCAACTCGAGCAGTTCTTC. Protein: CASTRGDVQLEQFF.

This clone appeared a few times. The chain is built from TRBV27 and TRBJ2-6, with 12 bases matching TRBD2. The CDR3 is 20 residues long. After removal of 3 bases from V and 0 bases from J, the junction contained 9 bases not matched to a gene. Germline assignment: CDR1 MNHEY and CDR2 SMNVEV (reference sequence). The CDR3 is CASSFRLAGGAPSGANVLTF. As DNA, the CDR3 is TGTGCCAGCAGTTTTCGGCTAGCGGGAGGGGCTCCCTCTGGGGCCAACGTCCTGACTTTC.

The chain combines TRBV4-1 with TRBJ1-5; D is perhaps TRBD1 (5 bases). From germline, CDR1 is MGHRA and CDR2 YSYEKL. V was cut by 4 bases and J by 0 bases, with 13 bases left in between. CDR3 length: 16 residues. The CDR3 spells CASSLRWGPSNQPQHF. CDR3 nucleotides: TGCGCCAGCAGCCTACGTTGGGGCCCTAGCAATCAGCCCCAGCATTTT.

The chain is built from TRBV27 and TRBJ2-5, with a weak D call TRBD2 (6 bases). This CDR3 is built from 14 residues. The germline gives CDR1 MNHEY, CDR2 SMNVEV (reference sequence). V lost 1 base and J 1 base, leaving 7 bases between the germline ends. The CDR3 bases are TGTGCCAGCAGTTTATACGGGAGCCAAGAGACCCAGTACTTC. Translation: CASSLYGSQETQYF.

The J gene is TRBJ1-1, the V gene TRBV30; D might be TRBD1 (6 bases). The V end lost 7 bases, the J end lost 5 bases, and 17 bases lay between the germline ends. Germline CDR1 reads GTSNPN; CDR2 reads SVGIG (reference sequence). This CDR3 has 13 residues. CDR3 bases: TGTGCCTTCCAGGGGTCGCGGAGGACTGAAGCTTTCTTT. It is translated as CAFQGSRRTEAFF. The full variable domain, rest sourced from reference TRBV30 and TRBJ1-1, is SQTIHQWPATLVQPVGSPLSLECTVEGTSNPNLYWYRQAAGRGLQLLFYSVGIGQISSEVPQNLSASRPQDRQFILSSKKLLLSDSGFYLCAFQGSRRTEAFFGQGTRLTVV.

The rearrangement uses TRBV7-9 and TRBJ2-1; 7 bases line up with TRBD2. The CDR3 has 16 amino acids. CDR1 is SEHNR and CDR2 is FQNEAQ in the germline V gene (reference sequence). The junction had 8 bases not matched to a gene; V was cut back by 2 bases and J by 4 bases. CDR3 nucleotides: TGTGCCAGCAGCTTATCCCCCCTAGCGGAATACAATGAGCAGTTCTTC. Amino acids: CASSLSPLAEYNEQFF.

The chain employs TRBV9 and TRBJ2-5; 9 nucleotides line up with TRBD2. Germline CDR1 SGDLS, CDR2 YYNGEE. This CDR3 is 15 amino acids long. V shed 0 bases and J 2 bases; nucleotides not matched to a gene: 2. The CDR3 region has the DNA TGTGCCAGCAGCGTAGGGACTAGCGAGCAAGAGACCCAGTACTTC. The encoded protein is CASSVGTSEQETQYF.

The rearrangement links TRBV7-3 to TRBJ2-1; 10 bases are shared with TRBD1. The V segment lost 5 bases and the J segment 6 bases; nucleotides outside the gene matches: 10. CDR1 is SGHTA and CDR2 is FQGTGA in the germline V gene. CDR3 size: 16 residues. The DNA of the CDR3 is TGTGCCAGCAGCCGAAAATCCGGGACAGGGGTCAATGAGCAGTTCTTC. Encoded protein: CASSRKSGTGVNEQFF. The full variable domain, rest sourced from reference TRBV7-3 and TRBJ2-1, is GAGVSQTPSNKVTEKGKYVELRCDPISGHTALYWYRQSLGQGPEFLIYFQGTGAADDSGLPNDRFFAVRPEGSVSTLKIQRTERGDSAVYLCASSRKSGTGVNEQFFGPGTRLTVL.

The gene calls are TRBV24-1 and TRBJ2-5; 11 nucleotides match TRBD1. The germline CDR1 and CDR2 sequences are KGHDR and SFDVKD. Trimming cost V 5 bases and J 5 bases; bases outside gene matches: 6. The CDR3 extends over 15 amino acids. The CDR3 DNA is TGTGCCACCAGTGCCGGGACAGGGGGAGGTGAGACCCAGTACTTC. This gives the protein CATSAGTGGGETQYF.

V usage is TRBV9 and J usage is TRBJ2-1, with D tentatively TRBD2 (6 bases). The CDR3 is 18 amino acids. Trimming took off 2 bases at V and 4 bases at J, with 22 bases between the two ends. The germline gives CDR1 SGDLS, CDR2 YYNGEE. The CDR3 DNA follows: TGTGCCAGCAGCGTGGGAAACCTTGGTAGCGGCCATTACAATGAGCAGTTCTTC. It codes for CASSVGNLGSGHYNEQFF.

The chain couples TRBV23-1 to TRBJ1-1, with D possibly TRBD1 on 5 matching bases. TRBV23-1 is assigned to the ORF class and has an uncertain function. Trimming took 6 bases from V and 3 from J, leaving 8 bases between them. This CDR3 is 12 amino acids long. The CDR3 loop reads CASRTVDTEAFF. CDR3 DNA sequence: TGCGCCAGCAGGACAGTGGACACTGAAGCTTTCTTT.

The V call is TRBV21-1, the J call TRBJ1-5. TRBV21-1 counts as a pseudogene. CDR3 size: 16 residues. The CDR3 spells CASSKVGGVGSQPQHF. In DNA form, the CDR3 reads TGTGCCAGCAGCAAAGTAGGGGGGGTCGGCTCTCAGCCCCAGCATTTT.

The chain links TRBV3-1 (or the pseudogene TRBV3-2) to TRBJ1-4; D uncertain. Trimming removed 1 base at V and 7 bases at J, with 13 bases between. The CDR3 extends over 15 amino acids. In germline, CDR1 is LGHDT, CDR2 YNNKEL (reference sequence). The CDR3 region has the DNA TGTGCCAGCAGCCAAGGGCAGAGGGTGCCTGAAAAACTGTTTTTT. It codes for CASSQGQRVPEKLFF.

This clone appeared a single time. The chain uses TRBV19 and TRBJ1-1, with D uncertain. The CDR3 is 16 residues long. CDR1 is LNHDA, CDR2 SQIVND, per germline (reference sequence). With 2 bases removed from V and 0 bases from J, the gap between germline ends came to 13 bases. The CDR3 nucleotides read TGTGCCAGTAGTATATCCTCTGGGCCCTTGAACACTGAAGCTTTCTTT. Its translation is CASSISSGPLNTEAFF. The entire variable domain, with the rest obtained from reference TRBV19 and TRBJ1-1, is as follows: DGGITQSPKYLFRKEGQNVTLSCEQNLNHDAMYWYRQDPGQGLRLIYYSQIVNDFQKGDIAEGYSVSREKKESFPLTVTSAQKNPTAFYLCASSISSGPLNTEAFFGQGTRLTVV.

The chain employs TRBV4-2 and TRBJ2-5; no firm D call. V lost 1 base to trimming and J lost 4 bases, with 16 bases between them. This CDR3 comprises 16 residues. In germline, CDR1 is LGHNA, CDR2 YNFKEQ. DNA of the CDR3: TGTGCCAGCAGCCAAGTCTCGGTCGAGATGCCAGAGACCCAGTACTTC. Residues: CASSQVSVEMPETQYF.

The gene calls are TRBV6-4 and TRBJ1-6; 8 nucleotides line up with TRBD1. The germline V gene encodes CDR1 MRHNA and CDR2 SNTAGT. Germline trimming cut 2 bases from V and 9 bases from J; bases unmatched to any gene: 18. The CDR3 sequence is 19 residues long. The CDR3 protein is CASSDRRVAGGAIGSPLHF. CDR3 coding DNA: TGTGCCAGCAGTGACAGACGGGTTGCAGGGGGCGCCATCGGTTCACCCCTCCACTTT.